The clone carrying this T cell receptor (beta chain) has more than one count but fewer than ten. Both TRBC1 and TRBC2 were covered by a beta constant-region primer of two equimolar oligonucleotides. The cDNA 3' end received a ligated single-stranded oligonucleotide carrying the SP2 primer and a 12-nucleotide UMI. TCRdb re-called the UMI-ligation and nested PCR reads with MiXCR, one entry per CDR3 protein. The data contain about 85,000 distinct CDR3 sequences, about an eighth of them singletons. CDR1 and CDR2 from the germline V gene are DFQATT and SNEGSKA (reference sequence). V lost 2 bases, J lost 2 bases, and 13 bases lay in between. The CDR3 spans 15 residues. The data are from a study of naive and memory T cell subsets.

The receptor's source is a human donor in good health. Sequenced sample: central memory CD4+ T cells from blood. The chain couples TRBV20-1 to TRBJ2-1; D uncertain. CDR3 sequence: CSARPSAFTYNEQFF. The CDR3 DNA reads as TGCAGTGCTAGACCCTCGGCGTTTACCTACAATGAGCAGTTCTTC.